The source of this T cell receptor beta chain is a study of T-cell memory formation after mild COVID-19. The CDR3 sequence is 13 residues long. The germline CDR1 and CDR2 sequences are SGHAT and FQNNGV. Trimming left V 2 bases short and J 4 bases short, with 8 bases between. TCRalpha and TCRbeta libraries used 5'RACE with constant-segment primers and UMIs. MiXCR, applied by TCRdb to the 5' RACE reads, yields one record per CDR3 protein. The data contain fewer than 250,000 distinct CDR3 sequences, around 16% of them singletons. This clonotype was counted once. The sample comprised PBMCs or a T cell subset sorted from them (not recorded which). This sequence joins TRBV11-2 and TRBJ2-5; D unclear. This sequence originates from an adult woman who had mild COVID-19 (a few samples of this study predate the infection). Cell type and time point are not known. DNA for the CDR3: TGTGCCAGCAGCTTATCTGGGCGAGAGACCCAGTACTTC. This translates into CASSLSGRETQYF.